Each of the 22 T cell receptor beta chains below was sequenced from the same sample in a study of stem cell transplantation in POMP-related autoinflammatory disease. Measured with immunoSEQ multiplex PCR; TCRdb has only the in-frame clones, and not every one. Among approximately 6,900 clones listed, around 83% were seen once. What was sequenced was a CXCR5-defined cell subset from PBMCs. The receptor source for this set is a human donor in good health.

V usage is TRBV7-2 and J usage is TRBJ1-1; D unresolved. Trimming took 4 bases from V and 5 from J, leaving 17 bases between them. Germline V gives CDR1 SGHTA, CDR2 FQGNSA. The CDR3 contains 15 residues. CDR3 nucleotides: TGTGCCAGCAGCTCGAACAGAAAAGTAAGGACTGAAGCTTTCTTT. Its translation is CASSSNRKVRTEAFF. The variable domain in full, completed from reference TRBV7-2 and TRBJ1-1, reads GAGVSQSPSNKVTEKGKDVELRCDPISGHTALYWYRQSLGQGLEFLIYFQGNSAPDKSGLPSDRFSAERTGGSVSTLTIQRTQQEDSAVYLCASSSNRKVRTEAFFGQGTRLTVV.

The V and J genes are TRBV19 and TRBJ1-6; a possible D gene is TRBD1 (5 bases). The V gene lost 1 base and the J gene lost 4 bases, with 5 bases spanning the gap. Germline CDR1 is LNHDA and CDR2 is SQIVND (reference sequence). This CDR3 is 14 amino acids long. CDR3 bases: TGTGCCAGTAGTATAGCAGGGTATAATTCACCCCTCCACTTT. This translates into CASSIAGYNSPLHF.

The CDR3 protein is CASRKARGSGNTEAFF. The CDR3, as DNA: TGTGCCAGTAGAAAGGCGCGTGGCAGTGGGAACACTGAAGCTTTCTTT. J is TRBJ1-1 and V is TRBV19; D ambiguous. Germline CDR1 reads LNHDA; CDR2 reads SQIVND (reference sequence). V dropped 6 bases and J dropped 1 base, with 18 bases sitting between them. The CDR3 is made up of 16 amino acids. The entire variable domain, with the rest obtained from reference TRBV19 and TRBJ1-1, is as follows: DGGITQSPKYLFRKEGQNVTLSCEQNLNHDAMYWYRQDPGQGLRLIYYSQIVNDFQKGDIAEGYSVSREKKESFPLTVTSAQKNPTAFYLCASRKARGSGNTEAFFGQGTRLTVV.

The chain joins TRBV6-1 to TRBJ2-5; D is perhaps TRBD1 or TRBD2 (5 bases each). CDR3 size: 15 residues. In germline, CDR1 is MNHNS, CDR2 SASEGT. The V and J ends lost 5 bases and 2 bases respectively, with 15 bases between them. The CDR3 DNA follows: TGTGCCAGCAGTTCCCTGGGGACGGATCAAGAGACCCAGTACTTC. Encoded protein: CASSSLGTDQETQYF.

V and J are TRBV7-2 and TRBJ2-7, with TRBD1 as a possible D gene (6 bases). This CDR3 contains 12 residues. Germline V gives CDR1 SGHTA, CDR2 FQGNSA. V was pared by 4 bases and J by 5 bases, with 9 bases between. The CDR3 DNA follows: TGTGCCAGCAGCTCAACAGGGAACGAGCAGTACTTC. This gives the protein CASSSTGNEQYF.

The V call is TRBV2, the J call TRBJ2-6; no reliable D call. This CDR3 region has 17 residues. Germline V gives CDR1 SNHLY, CDR2 FYNNEI. V lost 4 bases and J lost 2, with 15 bases in between. For the CDR3, the DNA is TGTGCCAGCAGTGCCCTCGGTTTACGGGCTGGGGCCAACGTCCTGACTTTC. Amino acids: CASSALGLRAGANVLTF.

This chain joins TRBV18 and TRBJ2-5; either TRBD1 or TRBD2 may supply D (6 bases each). The CDR3 is 16 amino acids. From germline, CDR1 is KGHSH and CDR2 LQKENI. Trimming removed 2 bases from V and 5 bases from J, with 18 bases in between. The CDR3 is CASSPGRGRRTETQYF. The CDR3 DNA reads TGTGCCAGCTCACCAGGCCGGGGGCGGCGTACTGAGACCCAGTACTTC.

This rearrangement joins TRBV9 to TRBJ2-1; the D call may be TRBD1 or TRBD2 (5 bases each). Trimming took 3 bases from V and 9 from J, leaving 13 bases between them. This CDR3 region has 13 residues. Germline values: CDR1 SGDLS, CDR2 YYNGEE. The CDR3 DNA reads TGTGCCAGCAGCGGAGGGATAGGGACTGAGCAGTTCTTC. Translated, it gives CASSGGIGTEQFF.

This clone has more than one count but fewer than ten. J is TRBJ1-5 and V is TRBV28, with unresolved D. Deletions cut 5 bases from V and 8 bases from J, with 10 bases between. Germline-derived CDR1 and CDR2 are MDHEN and SYDVKM. This CDR3 is built from 12 residues. DNA of the CDR3: TGTGCCAGCAGTGAGAGCTACAAGCCCCAGCATTTT. Encoded protein: CASSESYKPQHF.

The rearrangement joins TRBV7-3 to TRBJ2-1; TRBD2 aligns across 11 bases. The CDR3 covers 16 residues. Trimming took 5 bases from V and 9 from J; bases not matched to a gene: 12. Germline loops: CDR1 SGHTA, CDR2 FQGTGA. CDR3 sequence (DNA): TGTGCCAGCAGCCCCCCGGGACTAGCGGCCCGCAGTGAGCAGTTCTTC. Translated, it gives CASSPPGLAARSEQFF.

The chain employs TRBV7-8 and TRBJ1-4; D gene unclear. The germline V gene has CDR1 SGHVS and CDR2 FQNEAQ. The germline V and J ends were trimmed by 4 bases and 0 bases, with 21 bases remaining between them. The CDR3 is 19 amino acids. Here the CDR3 DNA reads TGTGCCAGCAGCTCCACAACCAGGAACCTCCCCACAACTAATGAAAAACTGTTTTTT. Protein sequence: CASSSTTRNLPTTNEKLFF. The variable domain in full, completed from reference TRBV7-8 and TRBJ1-4, reads GAGVSQSPRYKVAKRGQDVALRCDPISGHVSLFWYQQALGQGPEFLTYFQNEAQLDKSGLPSDRFFAERPEGSVSTLKIQRTQQEDSAVYLCASSSTTRNLPTTNEKLFFGSGTQLSVL.

This rearrangement joins TRBV5-1 to TRBJ2-1, with 10 bases lining up with TRBD2. CDR1 is SGHRS and CDR2 is YFSETQ in the germline V gene. V gave up 0 bases and J gave up 9 bases; unmatched junction bases: 0. CDR3 length: 13 amino acids. CDR3 nucleotide sequence: TGCGCCAGCAGCTTGGGACTAGCGGGTGAGCAGTTCTTC. Translating gives CASSLGLAGEQFF.

The chain recombines TRBV7-9 with TRBJ2-1, with D perhaps matching TRBD2 (6 bases). CDR1 is SEHNR, CDR2 FQNEAQ, per germline (reference sequence). There are 15 residues in the CDR3. V lost 1 base and J lost 5, with 12 bases in between. The DNA of the CDR3 is TGTGCCAGCAGCTTAGATGGCGGGGTTAACAATGAGCAGTTCTTC. Its protein product is CASSLDGGVNNEQFF.

The chain joins TRBV7-9 to TRBJ1-4, with D maybe TRBD1 (5 bases). V shed 1 base and J shed 8 bases, with 14 bases lying between them. Per germline, CDR1 SEHNR and CDR2 FQNEAQ (reference sequence). The CDR3 extends over 15 amino acids. This CDR3 reads CASSLDGRVGEKLFF. In DNA, the CDR3 is TGTGCCAGCAGCTTAGATGGCAGGGTGGGAGAAAAACTGTTTTTT.

The genes are TRBV19 and TRBJ2-1; D unresolved. V was cut by 6 bases and J by 4 bases, with 10 bases left in between. The length of the CDR3 is 13 residues. Germline CDR1 and CDR2: LNHDA and SQIVND (reference sequence). The CDR3: CASSPSPYNEQFF. CDR3 DNA: TGTGCCAGTAGCCCCAGCCCATACAATGAGCAGTTCTTC.

The chain is built from TRBV28 and TRBJ2-7, with TRBD1 identical over 10 bases. The CDR3 consists of 12 residues. CDR1 and CDR2 (germline): MDHEN, SYDVKM. Trimming removed 11 bases from V and 4 bases from J; junction bases left unmatched: 5. CDR3 loop: CAGGTGVYEQYF. The CDR3 DNA follows: TGTGCCGGAGGGACAGGGGTTTACGAGCAGTACTTC.

This sequence joins TRBV7-2 and TRBJ1-6, with a tentative D call TRBD1 (5 bases). The germline V gene encodes CDR1 SGHTA and CDR2 FQGNSA. Trimming stripped 0 bases from V and 8 bases from J, with 17 bases between. This CDR3 region has 17 residues. In nucleotides, the CDR3 is TGTGCCAGCAGCTTAGCTTCAGGGCGTTTAGGGGATTCACCCCTCCACTTT. Translation: CASSLASGRLGDSPLHF.

This chain uses TRBV5-1 with TRBJ2-5; 12 nucleotides align to TRBD2. The CDR3 runs 16 residues. V shed 5 bases and J 1 base; nucleotides not matched to a gene: 6. CDR1 SGHRS and CDR2 YFSETQ come from the germline V gene. CDR3: CASRRLAGGVQETQYF. Written as DNA, the CDR3 is TGCGCCAGCAGGAGGCTAGCGGGGGGGGTCCAAGAGACCCAGTACTTC.

This clone came up once. The chain joins TRBV7-9 to TRBJ2-3; 7 bases map to TRBD1. V trimming: 3 bases; J trimming: 2 bases; junction bases outside the gene matches: 8. This CDR3 is 16 amino acids long. The germline V gene encodes CDR1 SEHNR and CDR2 FQNEAQ (reference sequence). DNA for the CDR3: TGTGCCAGCAGCTTGTGGACAGGTTTGTCCACAGATACGCAGTATTTT. Translation gives CASSLWTGLSTDTQYF.

The V gene is TRBV6-5, the J gene TRBJ1-1; the match to TRBD1 covers 10 bases. CDR3 length equals 14 residues. Trimming cost V 7 bases and J 1 base; bases outside gene matches: 3. Germline assignment: CDR1 MNHEY and CDR2 SVGAGI. The CDR3 reads CASTWTGGNTEAFF. The DNA of the CDR3 is TGTGCCAGCACCTGGACAGGGGGGAACACTGAAGCTTTCTTT.

With respect to this clone: Other nucleotide sequences from this sample produce the same CDR3. The chain joins TRBV4-2 to TRBJ1-2; D is possibly TRBD1 (6 bases). Trimming pared 3 bases from V and 4 bases from J, leaving 21 bases between. CDR1 and CDR2 from the germline V gene are LGHNA and YNFKEQ. The CDR3 spans 17 residues. CDR3 loop: CASSQGGVLRGGYGYTF. For the CDR3, the DNA is TGTGCCAGCAGCCAGGGGGGGGTTCTCAGGGGAGGCTATGGCTACACCTTC.

The CDR3 bases are TGCGCCAGCAGCTTGGTGGGACAGCAATACTATGGCTACACCTTC. Translated: CASSLVGQQYYGYTF. The chain employs TRBV5-1 and TRBJ1-2; 7 nucleotides agree with TRBD1. CDR1 is SGHRS and CDR2 is YFSETQ in the germline V gene. V lost 0 bases and J lost 3; bases outside the gene matches: 5. The CDR3 runs to 15 residues. Full variable domain (remainder filled in from reference TRBV5-1 and TRBJ1-2): KAGVTQTPRYLIKTRGQQVTLSCSPISGHRSVSWYQQTPGQGLQFLFEYFSETQRNKGNFPGRFSGRQFSNSRSEMNVSTLELGDSALYLCASSLVGQQYYGYTFGSGTRLTVV.